One and the same sample provided the 15 T cell receptor beta chains below, sequenced in a study of monozygotic twins with inflammatory bowel disease. No DNA is given; TCRdb re-called the 5' RACE reads and lists each CDR3 protein once. The listing contains some 400,000 distinct CDR3 sequences. Input material: blood. The origin of the receptors is a human donor with ulcerative colitis or Crohn's disease, or a healthy co-twin of an affected twin (not recorded which).

The rearrangement joins TRBV6-1 to TRBJ2-3; the TRBD2 assignment by TCRdb is unverifiable without DNA. The CDR3 has 18 amino acids. Germline lookup yields CDR1 MNHNS and CDR2 SASEGT. The CDR3 is CASSERSASGGYTDTQYF.

This chain uses TRBV9 with TRBJ1-2; lacking DNA, the TRBD1 call made by TCRdb goes unchecked. Germline loops: CDR1 SGDLS, CDR2 YYNGEE. The CDR3 covers 11 residues. The CDR3 is CASSSRWGYTF.

The rearrangement links TRBV12-3 or TRBV12-4 to TRBJ1-2; TCRdb gives TRBD1 as the D gene, but with no DNA this cannot be confirmed. This CDR3 contains 15 residues. The CDR3: CASSLEWQGHYGYTF.

The genes are TRBV12-3 or TRBV12-4 and TRBJ2-2; TCRdb names TRBD2, which stays unverified in the absence of DNA. CDR3 size: 16 residues. The CDR3 region is CASGSSSGAFSGELFF.

The chain combines TRBV18 with TRBJ2-1. Germline CDR1 reads KGHSH; CDR2 reads LQKENI. The CDR3 has 15 residues. The CDR3 spells CASSHRDSSYNEQFF. Combining the CDR3 with reference TRBV18 and TRBJ2-1 gives the whole variable domain NAGVMQNPRHLVRRRGQEARLRCSPMKGHSHVYWYRQLPEEGLKFMVYLQKENIIDESGMPKERFSAEFPKEGPSILRIQQVVRGDSAAYFCASSHRDSSYNEQFFGPGTRLTVL.

The gene calls are TRBV5-1 and TRBJ1-1; TCRdb returns TRBD1, unconfirmable since there is no DNA. CDR1 is SGHRS and CDR2 is YFSETQ in the germline V gene. The CDR3 totals 14 residues. The CDR3 reads CASSLQQGNTEAFF.

The rearrangement uses TRBV11-2 and TRBJ2-1. Looked up from germline, CDR1 is SGHAT and CDR2 is FQNNGV. This CDR3 is 13 amino acids long. The CDR3 spells CASSRQTYNEQFF.

The chain recombines TRBV6-2 or TRBV6-3 with TRBJ2-1; without DNA, the TCRdb call of TRBD2 cannot be checked. Germline CDR1 is MNHEY and CDR2 is SVGEGT. The CDR3 has 12 amino acids. CDR3 sequence: CASKWDSGEQFF.

The chain combines TRBV7-9 with TRBJ2-3; TCRdb returns TRBD1, unconfirmable since there is no DNA. The CDR3 contains 15 residues. Germline CDR1 SEHNR, CDR2 FQNEAQ (reference sequence). CDR3 protein: CASSPGDGSTDTQYF.

The rearrangement joins TRBV10-3 to TRBJ1-1; the TCRdb call, TRBD1, lacks DNA for checking. The CDR3 is 14 residues long. Germline values: CDR1 ENHRY, CDR2 SYGVKD. The CDR3 sequence is CAISADRKNTEAFF.

The chain couples TRBV7-2 to TRBJ1-5; absent DNA, TCRdb's TRBD1 call cannot be checked. The germline CDR1 and CDR2 sequences are SGHTA and FQGNSA. The CDR3 spans 15 residues. The CDR3 reads CASSWTGADNQPQHF.

J is TRBJ2-7 and V is TRBV4-1; as DNA is missing, the TRBD2 call by TCRdb cannot be tested. The CDR3 consists of 17 residues. The V gene's germline CDR1 is MGHRA and CDR2 YSYEKL. CDR3 amino acids: CASSHVYRDSSSYEQYF.

V usage is TRBV12-3 or TRBV12-4 and J usage is TRBJ2-7; there is no DNA to check the TCRdb D call of TRBD1. The CDR3 consists of 14 residues. The CDR3 loop is CASTPGGSYYEQYF.

The genes are TRBV4-3 and TRBJ2-2. CDR1 LGHNA and CDR2 YSLEER come from the germline V gene. The CDR3 consists of 14 residues. The CDR3 spells CASRQGRNTGELFF.

The chain joins TRBV19 to TRBJ1-2; the TRBD1 assignment by TCRdb is unverifiable without DNA. Germline V CDR1 and CDR2: LNHDA, SQIVND (reference sequence). This CDR3 contains 13 residues. CDR3 sequence reads: CASSTPGVAGYTF.